A selection of T cell receptor beta chains follows, all from one sample in a study of T cells expressing NK-cell markers. TCRdb re-analyzed the 5' RACE reads; it lists each CDR3 protein once, without DNA. Its table records hundreds of thousands of distinct CDR3 sequences. Material: blood T cells: a sorted CD56 or NKG2C T cell subset, CD4+ or CD8+ T cells, or bulk PBMC T cells (not recorded which). These receptors all stem from a man in his late teens or twenties in good health. CDR3s include the opening cysteine and the closing phenylalanine or tryptophan.

J	V	CDR3
TRBJ1-5	TRBV7-8	CASSPRTGGIQPQHF
TRBJ2-1	TRBV6-2/TRBV6-3	CASSSTGLAGEGGYNEQFF
TRBJ2-3	TRBV10-3	CAIGLAGSSQYF
TRBJ2-1	TRBV5-6	CASSLGSGLALDNEQFF
TRBJ2-4	TRBV27	CASSSGTPLAKNIQYF
TRBJ2-2	TRBV24-1	CATSSRAGSTLGELFF
TRBJ2-1	TRBV10-2	CASSVRGRAGEQFF
TRBJ2-7	TRBV5-5	CASSFIADGLFHEQYF
TRBJ2-1	TRBV12-3/TRBV12-4	CASSGTAGGSYNEQFF
TRBJ2-3	TRBV14	CASSQGLMPGNTQYF
TRBJ2-1	TRBV7-3	CASSFGPNPNNEQFF
TRBJ2-4	TRBV3-1	CASSQPAAGGVENIQYF
TRBJ2-3	TRBV5-5	CASSLEPGPTSQYF
TRBJ2-7	TRBV5-1	CASSLSTSGSGYEQYF
TRBJ2-7	TRBV5-1	CASSFEGAHEQYF
TRBJ2-4	TRBV6-2/TRBV6-3	CASSPPTGLGAKNIQYF
TRBJ1-5	TRBV4-2	CASSQSGTGDQPQHF
TRBJ2-1	TRBV24-1	CATSDLNLFGYNEQFF
TRBJ1-2	TRBV25-1	CASSSTGRWVNYGYTF
TRBJ1-2	TRBV20-1	CSAGGTDLHFSGYTF
TRBJ2-6	TRBV7-9	CASSGLSGSGANVLTF
TRBJ2-1	TRBV29-1	CSVEGRGGRGNEQFF
TRBJ2-5	TRBV24-1	CATSDLVGTGLQETQYF
TRBJ2-4	TRBV7-8	CASSLARGMPHIQYF
TRBJ2-5	TRBV7-8	CASSHGLAGVETQYF
TRBJ2-7	TRBV9	CASSQGSGYSYEQYF
TRBJ2-3	TRBV5-1	CASSLDPVDTQYF
TRBJ2-2	TRBV7-8	CASSARVLMPTSANTGELFF
TRBJ2-3	TRBV20-1	CSAQRTSGSSHTQYF
TRBJ2-1	TRBV18	CASSPRQVGVSYNEQFF
TRBJ2-3	TRBV20-1	CSAFGVDTDTQYF
TRBJ2-1	TRBV27	CASSSERGSYNEQFF
TRBJ2-1	TRBV12-3/TRBV12-4	CASSLDGTVYNEQFF